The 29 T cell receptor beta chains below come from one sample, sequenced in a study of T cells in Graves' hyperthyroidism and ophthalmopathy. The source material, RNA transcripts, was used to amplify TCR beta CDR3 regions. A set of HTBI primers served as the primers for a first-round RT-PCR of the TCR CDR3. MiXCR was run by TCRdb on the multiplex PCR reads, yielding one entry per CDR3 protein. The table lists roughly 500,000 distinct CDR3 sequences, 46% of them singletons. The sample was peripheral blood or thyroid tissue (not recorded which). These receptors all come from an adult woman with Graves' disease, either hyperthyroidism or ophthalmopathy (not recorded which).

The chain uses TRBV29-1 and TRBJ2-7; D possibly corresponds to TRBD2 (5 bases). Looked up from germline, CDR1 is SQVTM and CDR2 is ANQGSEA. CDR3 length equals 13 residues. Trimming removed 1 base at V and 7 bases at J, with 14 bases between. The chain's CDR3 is CSVEGGDHLEQYF. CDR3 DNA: TGCAGCGTTGAAGGGGGAGACCACTTGGAGCAGTACTTC.

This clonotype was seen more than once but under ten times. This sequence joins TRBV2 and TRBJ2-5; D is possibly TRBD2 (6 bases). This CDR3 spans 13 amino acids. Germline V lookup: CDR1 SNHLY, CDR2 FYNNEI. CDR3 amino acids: CASGWLAEETQYF. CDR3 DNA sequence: TGTGCTAGCGGCTGGTTAGCGGAAGAGACCCAGTACTTC.

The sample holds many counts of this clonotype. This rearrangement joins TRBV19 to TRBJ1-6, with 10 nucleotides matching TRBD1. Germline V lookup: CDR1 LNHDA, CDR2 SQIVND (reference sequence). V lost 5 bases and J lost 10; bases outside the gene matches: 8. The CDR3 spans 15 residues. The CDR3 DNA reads TGTGCCAGTAGTCCCGGGACAGGGGAACTGTCACCCCTCCACTTT. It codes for CASSPGTGELSPLHF.

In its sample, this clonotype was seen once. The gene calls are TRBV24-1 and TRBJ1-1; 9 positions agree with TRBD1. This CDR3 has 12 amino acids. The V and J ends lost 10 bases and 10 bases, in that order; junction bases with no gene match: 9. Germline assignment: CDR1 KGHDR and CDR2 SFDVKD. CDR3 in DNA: TGTGCCACGCCCACAGGGGGCCGAGGAGCTTTCTTT. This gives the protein CATPTGGRGAFF.

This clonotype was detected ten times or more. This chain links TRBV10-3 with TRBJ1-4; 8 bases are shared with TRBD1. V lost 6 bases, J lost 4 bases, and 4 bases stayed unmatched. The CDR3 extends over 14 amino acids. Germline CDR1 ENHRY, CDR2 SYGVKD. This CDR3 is CAIRGGQGNEKLFF. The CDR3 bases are TGTGCCATCAGGGGAGGACAGGGTAATGAAAAACTGTTTTTT.

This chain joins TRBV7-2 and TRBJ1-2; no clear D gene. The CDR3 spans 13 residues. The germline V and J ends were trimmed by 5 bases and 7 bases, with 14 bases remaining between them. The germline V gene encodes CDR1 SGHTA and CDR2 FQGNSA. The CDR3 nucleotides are TGTGCCAGCAGCGCCGGGTCCGAGGTTGGCTACACCTTC. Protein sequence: CASSAGSEVGYTF.

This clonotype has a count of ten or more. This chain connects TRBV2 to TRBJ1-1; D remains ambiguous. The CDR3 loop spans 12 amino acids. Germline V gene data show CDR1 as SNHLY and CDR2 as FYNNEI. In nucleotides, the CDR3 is TGTGCTGTTGGCGACATGGGGACTGAAGCTTTCTTT. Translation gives CAVGDMGTEAFF.

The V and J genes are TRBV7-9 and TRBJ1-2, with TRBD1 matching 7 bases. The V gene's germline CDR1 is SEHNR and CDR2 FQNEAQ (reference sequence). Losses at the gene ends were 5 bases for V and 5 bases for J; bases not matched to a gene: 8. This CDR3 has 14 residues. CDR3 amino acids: CASSRQRQGYGYTF. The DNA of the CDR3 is TGTGCCAGCAGCCGCCAACGACAGGGATATGGCTACACCTTC.

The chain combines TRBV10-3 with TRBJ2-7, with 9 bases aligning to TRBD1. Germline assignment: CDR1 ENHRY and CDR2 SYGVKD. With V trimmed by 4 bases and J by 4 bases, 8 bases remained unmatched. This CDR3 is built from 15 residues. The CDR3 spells CAISVYGTGSYEQYF. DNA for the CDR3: TGTGCCATCAGTGTCTACGGGACAGGGTCATACGAGCAGTACTTC.

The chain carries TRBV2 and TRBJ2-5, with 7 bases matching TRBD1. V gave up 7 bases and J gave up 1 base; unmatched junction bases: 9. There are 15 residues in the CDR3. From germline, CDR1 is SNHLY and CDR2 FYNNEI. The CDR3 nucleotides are TGTGCCAGCACCCCCGGACAGGCCATCCAAGAGACCCAGTACTTC. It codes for CASTPGQAIQETQYF.

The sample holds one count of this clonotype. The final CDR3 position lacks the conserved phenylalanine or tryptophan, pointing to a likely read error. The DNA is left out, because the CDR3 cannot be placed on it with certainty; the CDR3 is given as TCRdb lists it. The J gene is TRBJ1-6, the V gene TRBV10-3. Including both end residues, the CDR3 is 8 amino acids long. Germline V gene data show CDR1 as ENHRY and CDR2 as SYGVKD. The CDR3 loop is CAISESTS.

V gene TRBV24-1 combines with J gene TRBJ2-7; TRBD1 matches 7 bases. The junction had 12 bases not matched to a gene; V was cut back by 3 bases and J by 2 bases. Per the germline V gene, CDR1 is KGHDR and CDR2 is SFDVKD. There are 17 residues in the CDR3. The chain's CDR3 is CATSDGPRDSKTYEQYF. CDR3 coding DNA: TGTGCCACCAGTGATGGCCCCAGGGACAGCAAGACCTACGAGCAGTACTTC.

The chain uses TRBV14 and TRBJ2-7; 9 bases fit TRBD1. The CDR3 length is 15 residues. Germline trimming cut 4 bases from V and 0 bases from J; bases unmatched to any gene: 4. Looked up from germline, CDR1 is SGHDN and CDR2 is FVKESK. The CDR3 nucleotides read TGTGCCAGCAGCCGTGGACAGGGGCTCTCCTACGAGCAGTACTTC. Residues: CASSRGQGLSYEQYF.

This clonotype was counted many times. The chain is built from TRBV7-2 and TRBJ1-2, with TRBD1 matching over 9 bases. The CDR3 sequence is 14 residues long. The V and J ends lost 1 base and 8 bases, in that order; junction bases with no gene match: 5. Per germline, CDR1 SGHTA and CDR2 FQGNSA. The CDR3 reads CASSLGGQGGGYTF. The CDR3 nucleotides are TGTGCCAGCAGCTTAGGGGGACAGGGAGGGGGCTACACCTTC. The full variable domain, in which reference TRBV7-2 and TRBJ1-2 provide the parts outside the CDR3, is GAGVSQSPSNKVTEKGKDVELRCDPISGHTALYWYRQSLGQGLEFLIYFQGNSAPDKSGLPSDRFSAERTGGSVSTLTIQRTQQEDSAVYLCASSLGGQGGGYTFGSGTRLTVV.

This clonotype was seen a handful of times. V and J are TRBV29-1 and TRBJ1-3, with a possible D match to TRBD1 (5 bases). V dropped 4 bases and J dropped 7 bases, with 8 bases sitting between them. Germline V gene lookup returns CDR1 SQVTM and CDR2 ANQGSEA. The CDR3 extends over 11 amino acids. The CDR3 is CSVGGGNTIYF. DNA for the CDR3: TGCAGCGTTGGGGGGGGGAACACCATATATTTT.

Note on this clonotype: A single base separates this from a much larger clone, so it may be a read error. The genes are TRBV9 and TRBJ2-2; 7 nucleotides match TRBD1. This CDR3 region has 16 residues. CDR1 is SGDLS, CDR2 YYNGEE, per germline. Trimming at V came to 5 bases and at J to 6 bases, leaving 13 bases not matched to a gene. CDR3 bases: TGTGCCAGCAGGCTGGGACAGTTGCCTAACGCCGGGGAGCTGTTTTTT. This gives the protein CASRLGQLPNAGELFF.

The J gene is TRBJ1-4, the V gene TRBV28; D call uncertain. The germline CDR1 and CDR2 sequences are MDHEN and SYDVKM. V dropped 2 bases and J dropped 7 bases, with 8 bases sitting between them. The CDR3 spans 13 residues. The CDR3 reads CASSLNRGEKLFF. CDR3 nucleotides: TGTGCCAGCAGTTTAAATCGCGGTGAAAAACTGTTTTTT.

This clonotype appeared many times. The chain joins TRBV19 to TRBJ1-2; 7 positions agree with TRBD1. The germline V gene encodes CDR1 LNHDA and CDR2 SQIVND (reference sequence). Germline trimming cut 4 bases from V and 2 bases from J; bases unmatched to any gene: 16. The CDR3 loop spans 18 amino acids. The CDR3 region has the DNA TGTGCCAGTAGTAAAACCCACACCGGGACAGTGGGAAACTATGGCTACACCTTC. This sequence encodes CASSKTHTGTVGNYGYTF.

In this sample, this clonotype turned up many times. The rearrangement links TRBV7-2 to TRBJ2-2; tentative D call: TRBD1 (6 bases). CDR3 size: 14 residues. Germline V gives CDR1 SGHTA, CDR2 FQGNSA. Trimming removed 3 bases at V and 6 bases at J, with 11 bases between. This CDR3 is CASSLRTVAGELFF. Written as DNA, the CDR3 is TGTGCCAGCAGCTTGAGGACAGTCGCCGGGGAGCTGTTTTTT.

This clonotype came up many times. The CDR3 DNA sequence: TGTGCCAGCAGCTCCGGACCGACAGCGAACACTGAAGCTTTCTTT. This gives the protein CASSSGPTANTEAFF. The chain combines TRBV5-5 with TRBJ1-1; D is perhaps TRBD1 (5 bases). Germline V lookup: CDR1 SGHKS, CDR2 YYEKEE (reference sequence). The V end lost 3 bases, the J end lost 1 base, and 13 bases lay between the germline ends. The CDR3 has 15 residues.

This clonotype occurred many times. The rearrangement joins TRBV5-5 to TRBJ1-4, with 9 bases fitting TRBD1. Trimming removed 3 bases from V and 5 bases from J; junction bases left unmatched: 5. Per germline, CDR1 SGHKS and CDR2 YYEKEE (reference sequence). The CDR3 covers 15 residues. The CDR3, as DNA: TGTGCCAGCAGCTGGGCGGACAGGGGAAATGAAAAACTGTTTTTT. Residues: CASSWADRGNEKLFF.

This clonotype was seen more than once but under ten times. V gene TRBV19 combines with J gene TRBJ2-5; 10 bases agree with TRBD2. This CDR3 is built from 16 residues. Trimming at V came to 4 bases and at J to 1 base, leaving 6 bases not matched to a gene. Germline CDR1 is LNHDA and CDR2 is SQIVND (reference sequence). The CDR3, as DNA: TGTGCCAGTAGTAGGCTTAGCGGGGGGCCCCAAGAGACCCAGTACTTC. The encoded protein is CASSRLSGGPQETQYF.

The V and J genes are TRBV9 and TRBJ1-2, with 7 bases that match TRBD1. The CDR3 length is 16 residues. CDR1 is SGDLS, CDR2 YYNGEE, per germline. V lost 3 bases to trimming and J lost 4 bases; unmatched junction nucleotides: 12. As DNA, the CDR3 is TGTGCCAGCAGCGCTAGAGTGGGGGGACAGCTCTATGGCTACACCTTC. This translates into CASSARVGGQLYGYTF.

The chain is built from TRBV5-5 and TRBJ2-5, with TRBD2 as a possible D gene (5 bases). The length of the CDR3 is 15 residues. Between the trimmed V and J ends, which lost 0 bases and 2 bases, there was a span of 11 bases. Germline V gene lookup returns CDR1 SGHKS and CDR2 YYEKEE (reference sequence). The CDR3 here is CASSLDGEGQETQYF. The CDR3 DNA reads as TGTGCCAGCAGCTTGGATGGTGAGGGACAAGAGACCCAGTACTTC. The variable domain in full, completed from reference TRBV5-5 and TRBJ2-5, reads DAGVTQSPTHLIKTRGQQVTLRCSPISGHKSVSWYQQVLGQGPQFIFQYYEKEERGRGNFPDRFSARQFPNYSSELNVNALLLGDSALYLCASSLDGEGQETQYFGPGTRLLVL.

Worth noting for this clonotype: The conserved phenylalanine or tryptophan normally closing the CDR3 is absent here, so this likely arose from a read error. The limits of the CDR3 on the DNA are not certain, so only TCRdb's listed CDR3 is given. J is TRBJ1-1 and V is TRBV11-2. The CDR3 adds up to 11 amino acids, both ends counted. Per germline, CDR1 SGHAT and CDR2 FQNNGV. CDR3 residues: CASSLHRKASS.

CDR3: CATSDPQAGDQGYTF. Here the CDR3 DNA reads TGTGCCACCAGTGATCCCCAAGCGGGGGACCAAGGCTACACCTTC. The chain carries TRBV24-1 and TRBJ1-2; tentatively, D is TRBD1 (5 bases). The germline gives CDR1 KGHDR, CDR2 SFDVKD. CDR3 length: 15 residues. The ends were cut back, 3 bases at V and 8 bases at J, with 18 bases in the middle.

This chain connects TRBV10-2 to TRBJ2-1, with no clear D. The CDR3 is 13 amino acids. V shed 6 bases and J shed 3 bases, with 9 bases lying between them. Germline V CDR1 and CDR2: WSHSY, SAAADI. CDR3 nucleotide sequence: TGCGCCAGCAGAGAAGGCAACTACAATGAGCAGTTCTTC. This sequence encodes CASREGNYNEQFF.

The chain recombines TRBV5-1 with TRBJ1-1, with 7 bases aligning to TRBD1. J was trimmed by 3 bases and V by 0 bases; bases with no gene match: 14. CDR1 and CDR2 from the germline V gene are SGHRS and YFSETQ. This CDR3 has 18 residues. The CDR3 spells CASSLATTGVGGYTEAFF. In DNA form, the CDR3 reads TGCGCCAGCAGCTTGGCGACTACAGGGGTTGGGGGCTACACTGAAGCTTTCTTT.

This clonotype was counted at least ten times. The CDR3: CASSRMTSGGGETQYF. The CDR3 DNA follows: TGTGCCAGCAGCCGTATGACTAGCGGGGGAGGCGAGACCCAGTACTTC. The genes are TRBV7-6 and TRBJ2-5, with 12 bases lining up with TRBD2. Germline CDR1 is SGHVS and CDR2 is FNYEAQ. V was clipped by 5 bases and J by 5 bases; unmatched bases: 9. The CDR3 runs 16 residues. The full variable domain, in which reference TRBV7-6 and TRBJ2-5 provide the parts outside the CDR3, is GAGVSQSPRYKVTKRGQDVALRCDPISGHVSLYWYRQALGQGPEFLTYFNYEAQQDKSGLPNDRFSAERPEGSISTLTIQRTEQRDSAMYRCASSRMTSGGGETQYFGPGTRLLVL.